The clone carrying this T cell receptor (beta chain) was observed a handful of times. The sample comes from a study of patients and donors after allogeneic stem cell transplantation. The J segment lost 7 bases and the V segment lost 3 bases, leaving 11 bases of the junction unmatched. The CDR3 runs to 16 residues. CDR1 and CDR2 from the germline V gene are DFQATT and SNEGSKA (reference sequence). TCRdb processed the RT-PCR reads anew with MiXCR; each CDR3 protein has one entry. The sample yields about a million distinct CDR3 sequences, more than 15% seen once. The sample was blood, either unsorted or a sorted T cell fraction (not recorded which). The J gene is TRBJ2-5, the V gene TRBV20-1; TRBD2 aligns across 13 bases. The sequence derives from a human donor who was either an allogeneic HSCT recipient or a stem cell or donor lymphocyte infusion donor (not recorded which). It is not recorded whose cells these are; they may come from a transplant donor. DNA for the CDR3: TGCAGTGCTAGCACTAGCGGGGGGGCGCTCCTTAGGACCCAGTACTTC. Translation gives CSASTSGGALLRTQYF.